The sequence of this T cell receptor beta chain was determined in a study of beta chain features in type 1 diabetes. Notes on the study in general: In patients and controls equally, PCR might favor templates that are shorter. Shortening of TCRB CDR3s, moderate but significant, appeared in all four CD4+ subsets of Type 1 diabetes patients.

CD4+ naive, central memory, regulatory and stem cell-like memory cells were sorted via CD45RO/CCR7/CD25/CD127/CD95/CD27. The CDR3 consists of 12 residues. Trimming took 2 bases from V and 4 from J, leaving 5 bases between them. Per germline, CDR1 MNHEY and CDR2 SMNVEV (reference sequence). Sequencing targeted expressed TCRB transcripts, as all isolated RNA had been reverse transcribed. Sequenced by immunoSEQ multiplex PCR; TCRdb stores in-frame clones only, minus some. This table holds about 700,000 clones, roughly 13% found once. Turning to this clone: Its antigen is as yet unknown.

The chain is built from TRBV27 and TRBJ1-2; TRBD1 is a possible D gene (5 bases). The TCR was taken from a man younger than 35 with type 1 diabetes. Sequencing used naive CD4+ T cells from blood. This chain's CDR3 is CASSLQGYGYTF. Written as DNA, the CDR3 is TGTGCCAGCAGTTTACAGGGCTATGGCTACACCTTC.